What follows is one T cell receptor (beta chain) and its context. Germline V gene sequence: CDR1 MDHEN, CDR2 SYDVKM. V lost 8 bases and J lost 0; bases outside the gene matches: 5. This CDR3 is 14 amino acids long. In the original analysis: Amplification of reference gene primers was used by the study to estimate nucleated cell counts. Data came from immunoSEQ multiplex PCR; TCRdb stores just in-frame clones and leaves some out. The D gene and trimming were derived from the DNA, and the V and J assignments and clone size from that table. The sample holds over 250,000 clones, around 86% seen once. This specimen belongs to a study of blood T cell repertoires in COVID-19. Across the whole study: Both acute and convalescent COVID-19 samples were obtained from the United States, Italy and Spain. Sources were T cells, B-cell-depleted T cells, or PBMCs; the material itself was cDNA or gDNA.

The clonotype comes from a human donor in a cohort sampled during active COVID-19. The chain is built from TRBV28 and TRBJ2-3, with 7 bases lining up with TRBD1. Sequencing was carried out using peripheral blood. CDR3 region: CASSIGGSTDTQYF. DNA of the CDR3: TGTGCCAGCTCAATAGGGGGCAGCACAGATACGCAGTATTTT.